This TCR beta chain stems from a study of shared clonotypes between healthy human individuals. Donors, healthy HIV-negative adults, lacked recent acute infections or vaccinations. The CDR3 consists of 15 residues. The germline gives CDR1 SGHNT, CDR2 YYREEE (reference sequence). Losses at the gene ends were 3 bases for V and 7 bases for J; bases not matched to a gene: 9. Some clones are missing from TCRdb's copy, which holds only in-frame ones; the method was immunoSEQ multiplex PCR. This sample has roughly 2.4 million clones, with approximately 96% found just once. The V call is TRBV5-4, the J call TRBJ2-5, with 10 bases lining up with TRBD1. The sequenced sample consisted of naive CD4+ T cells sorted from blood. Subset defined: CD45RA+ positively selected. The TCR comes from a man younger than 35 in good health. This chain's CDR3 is CASSSDRGARGTQYF. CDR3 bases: TGTGCCAGCAGCTCGGACAGGGGGGCCCGGGGGACCCAGTACTTC.